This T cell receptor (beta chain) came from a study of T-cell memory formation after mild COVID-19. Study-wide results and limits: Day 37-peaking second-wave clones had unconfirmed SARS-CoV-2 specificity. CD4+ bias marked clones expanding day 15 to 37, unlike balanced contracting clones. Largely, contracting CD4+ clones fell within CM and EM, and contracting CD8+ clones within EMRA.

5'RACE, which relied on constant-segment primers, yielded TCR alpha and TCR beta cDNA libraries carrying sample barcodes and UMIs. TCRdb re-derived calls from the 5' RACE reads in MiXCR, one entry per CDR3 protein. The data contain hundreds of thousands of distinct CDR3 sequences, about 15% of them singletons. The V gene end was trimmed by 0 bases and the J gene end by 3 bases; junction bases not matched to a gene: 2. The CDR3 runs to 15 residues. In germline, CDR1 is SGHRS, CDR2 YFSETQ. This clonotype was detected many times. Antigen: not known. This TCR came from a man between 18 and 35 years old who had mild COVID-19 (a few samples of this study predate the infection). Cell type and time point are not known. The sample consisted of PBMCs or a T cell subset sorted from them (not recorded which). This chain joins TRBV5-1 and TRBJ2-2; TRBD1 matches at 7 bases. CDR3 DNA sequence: TGCGCCAGCAGCTTGGTGGGACAGCACACCGGGGAGCTGTTTTTT. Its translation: CASSLVGQHTGELFF.